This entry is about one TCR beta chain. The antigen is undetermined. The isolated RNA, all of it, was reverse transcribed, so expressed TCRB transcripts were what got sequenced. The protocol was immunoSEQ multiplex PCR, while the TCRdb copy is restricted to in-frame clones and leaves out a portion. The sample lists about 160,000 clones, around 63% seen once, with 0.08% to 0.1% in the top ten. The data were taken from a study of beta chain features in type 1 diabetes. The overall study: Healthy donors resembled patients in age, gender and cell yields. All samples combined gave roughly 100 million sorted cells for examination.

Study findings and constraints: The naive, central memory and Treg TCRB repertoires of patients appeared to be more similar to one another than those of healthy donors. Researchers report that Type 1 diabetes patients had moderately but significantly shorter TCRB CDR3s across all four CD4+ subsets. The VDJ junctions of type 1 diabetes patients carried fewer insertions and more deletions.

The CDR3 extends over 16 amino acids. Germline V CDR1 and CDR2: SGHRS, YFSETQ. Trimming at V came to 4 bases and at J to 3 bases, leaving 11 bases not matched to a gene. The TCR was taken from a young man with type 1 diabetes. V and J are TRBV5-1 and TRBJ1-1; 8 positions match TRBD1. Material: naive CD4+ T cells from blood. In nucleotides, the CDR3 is TGCGCCAGCAGCGGCACAGGGGGGCGAAGTGACACTGAAGCTTTCTTT. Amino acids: CASSGTGGRSDTEAFF. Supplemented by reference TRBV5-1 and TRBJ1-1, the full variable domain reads KAGVTQTPRYLIKTRGQQVTLSCSPISGHRSVSWYQQTPGQGLQFLFEYFSETQRNKGNFPGRFSGRQFSNSRSEMNVSTLELGDSALYLCASSGTGGRSDTEAFFGQGTRLTVV.